These 5 T cell receptor beta chains share one sample of origin, sequenced in a study of cytomegalovirus exposure and HLA in healthy donors. 13 Jbeta primers and 60 Vbeta primers were used for the PCR. Produced via immunoSEQ multiplex PCR; TCRdb's table is partial and in-frame only. The table has 90,000 to 150,000 clones, over 60% seen once. The sequencing sample was made of PBMCs. The receptors were gathered from a woman aged 25 to 45 in good health and CMV-seropositive.

V usage is TRBV4-2 and J usage is TRBJ2-2, with TRBD2 matching over 9 bases. After removal of 2 bases from V and 4 bases from J, the junction contained 8 bases not matched to a gene. Germline V gives CDR1 LGHNA, CDR2 YNFKEQ. The length of the CDR3 is 17 residues. This CDR3 is CASSQQGGTSITGELFF. In DNA, the CDR3 is TGTGCCAGCAGCCAACAAGGTGGGACTAGCATCACCGGGGAGCTGTTTTTT.

This clone was seen only a few times. J is TRBJ2-5 and V is TRBV2; 8 nucleotides align to TRBD2. The CDR3 loop spans 12 amino acids. Germline CDR1 and CDR2: SNHLY and FYNNEI. Trimming cost V 7 bases and J 5 bases; bases outside gene matches: 3. The CDR3 DNA reads TGTGCCAGCACTGAGCGGGGGGAGACCCAGTACTTC. Its protein product is CASTERGETQYF.

This clone was observed a few times. The V call is TRBV11-2, the J call TRBJ2-7, with 7 bases identical to TRBD2. CDR1 and CDR2 (germline): SGHAT, FQNNGV. CDR3 size: 15 residues. J gave up 2 bases and V 0 bases, and 4 bases lay outside the gene matches. The CDR3 is CASSLEAGVAYEQYF. Here the CDR3 DNA reads TGTGCCAGCAGCTTAGAGGCGGGGGTGGCCTACGAGCAGTACTTC.

The rearrangement links TRBV19 to TRBJ2-7, with D unresolved. Trimming pared 6 bases from V and 6 bases from J, leaving 18 bases between. The CDR3 contains 14 residues. Germline-derived CDR1 and CDR2 are LNHDA and SQIVND (reference sequence). The CDR3 loop reads CASRSSGFYGEQYF. The DNA for the CDR3 is TGTGCCAGTAGATCCTCCGGTTTCTACGGCGAGCAGTACTTC.

The chain couples TRBV18 to TRBJ1-2; 8 nucleotides agree with TRBD1. The junction had 5 bases not matched to a gene; V was cut back by 5 bases and J by 6 bases. From germline, CDR1 is KGHSH and CDR2 LQKENI. The CDR3 has 13 residues. The CDR3 nucleotides are TGTGCCAGCTCATCGGGACAGGCGGATGGCTACACCTTC. It encodes CASSSGQADGYTF.